Each of the 24 T cell receptor beta chains below was sequenced from the same sample in a study of blood T cell repertoires in COVID-19. The method was immunoSEQ multiplex PCR; TCRdb's version includes in-frame clones alone and lacks a portion of them. Of about 120,000 clones detected, approximately 86% appear once; the ten largest clones hold almost 4.5%. The material sequenced was peripheral blood. These receptors were obtained from a man aged 35 to 55 with acute or convalescent COVID-19.

The chain uses TRBV11-2 and TRBJ2-1; D possibly corresponds to TRBD2 (7 bases). V dropped 8 bases and J dropped 2 bases, with 22 bases sitting between them. Germline V lookup: CDR1 SGHAT, CDR2 FQNNGV. The CDR3 is 17 residues long. The DNA of the CDR3 is TGTGCCAGCGCTCGGCGAAATTTGGGGGGGCCCTACAATGAGCAGTTCTTC. Translated, it gives CASARRNLGGPYNEQFF.

The J gene is TRBJ1-2, the V gene TRBV27, with unresolved D. The CDR3 extends over 12 amino acids. Per the germline V gene, CDR1 is MNHEY and CDR2 is SMNVEV (reference sequence). Between the trimmed V and J ends, which lost 6 bases and 4 bases, there was a span of 9 bases. The CDR3 nucleotides are TGTGCCAGCAGCCCGGCAGGCTATGGCTACACCTTC. Translating it yields CASSPAGYGYTF.

The rearrangement uses TRBV5-1 and TRBJ1-6, with D possibly matching TRBD1 (6 bases). V was trimmed by 5 bases and J by 7 bases, leaving 19 bases between them. The germline V gene encodes CDR1 SGHRS and CDR2 YFSETQ. The CDR3 has 16 amino acids. The CDR3 here is CASSTSPGTRNSPLHF. CDR3 in DNA: TGCGCCAGCAGTACCTCCCCCGGGACACGCAATTCACCCCTCCACTTT.

This clone was seen only a few times. CDR3 coding DNA: TGTGCCTGCCCCGCCCGGGGAAATATTGAAGCTTTCTTT. It yields the protein CACPARGNIEAFF. This chain links TRBV30 with TRBJ1-1; D gene unclear. This CDR3 comprises 13 residues. Trimming pared 6 bases from V and 7 bases from J, leaving 18 bases between. The germline V gene encodes CDR1 GTSNPN and CDR2 SVGIG (reference sequence).

This chain links TRBV9 with TRBJ1-5; D not certain. CDR1 and CDR2 from the germline V gene are SGDLS and YYNGEE. The CDR3 is 13 amino acids. V lost 0 bases, J lost 3 bases, and 4 bases lay in between. The CDR3 region has the DNA TGTGCCAGCAGCGTAGGAGTCAATCAGCCCCAGCATTTT. This encodes CASSVGVNQPQHF.

The CDR3 DNA follows: TGCGCCAGCAGCATTGGGACAGGGAGCTCCTATAATTCACCCCTCCACTTT. Its protein is CASSIGTGSSYNSPLHF. The V call is TRBV5-1, the J call TRBJ1-6; 9 nucleotides agree with TRBD1. CDR1 and CDR2 (germline): SGHRS, YFSETQ. The J segment lost 0 bases and the V segment lost 4 bases, leaving 5 bases of the junction unmatched. This CDR3 is built from 17 residues.

This sequence joins TRBV7-2 and TRBJ1-2, with D unresolved. CDR1 SGHTA and CDR2 FQGNSA come from the germline V gene. Between the trimmed V and J ends, which lost 1 base and 4 bases, there was a span of 7 bases. There are 13 residues in the CDR3. The chain's CDR3 is CASSLESVYGYTF. CDR3 coding DNA: TGTGCCAGCAGCTTAGAATCGGTCTATGGCTACACCTTC.

The genes are TRBV6-5 and TRBJ2-1; D is perhaps TRBD1 (5 bases). Germline V gene sequence: CDR1 MNHEY, CDR2 SVGAGI. Trimming took off 4 bases at V and 2 bases at J, with 6 bases between the two ends. The CDR3 has 13 amino acids. The CDR3 sequence: CASSLGPYNEQFF. In nucleotides, the CDR3 is TGTGCCAGCAGTTTGGGGCCCTACAATGAGCAGTTCTTC.

The chain recombines TRBV27 with TRBJ1-1; 8 bases are a match to TRBD1. Germline lookup yields CDR1 MNHEY and CDR2 SMNVEV (reference sequence). The V gene end was trimmed by 3 bases and the J gene end by 5 bases; junction bases not matched to a gene: 5. This CDR3 has 14 amino acids. The CDR3 is CASSFGQGRTEAFF. Written as DNA, the CDR3 is TGTGCCAGCAGTTTCGGACAGGGAAGGACTGAAGCTTTCTTT.

This chain connects TRBV3-1 (or the pseudogene TRBV3-2) to TRBJ2-1; 8 positions match TRBD1. This CDR3 contains 16 residues. V lost 2 bases to trimming and J lost 4 bases; unmatched junction nucleotides: 7. CDR1 is LGHDT, CDR2 YNNKEL, per germline (reference sequence). The CDR3 region is CASSQQRQGNYNEQFF. As DNA, the CDR3 is TGTGCCAGCAGCCAACAGCGACAGGGGAATTACAATGAGCAGTTCTTC.

The rearrangement joins TRBV18 to TRBJ1-5; 8 bases match TRBD1. V shed 3 bases, J shed 7 bases, and the junction held 2 bases outside the gene matches. CDR1 and CDR2 (germline): KGHSH, LQKENI. This CDR3 region has 13 residues. The CDR3 sequence: CASSPDRDQPQHF. For the CDR3, the DNA is TGTGCCAGCTCACCGGACAGGGACCAGCCCCAGCATTTT.

The chain joins TRBV5-6 to TRBJ2-7; 8 bases are shared with TRBD2. The CDR3 is 12 residues long. The germline gives CDR1 SGHDT, CDR2 YYEEEE. J was trimmed by 10 bases and V by 1 base; bases with no gene match: 4. In nucleotides, the CDR3 is TGTGCCAGCAGCTTGAACGGGAGGGTACAGTACTTC. Protein: CASSLNGRVQYF.

This chain uses TRBV5-5 with TRBJ1-2, with unresolved D. The germline V gene encodes CDR1 SGHKS and CDR2 YYEKEE (reference sequence). Trimming left V 4 bases short and J 6 bases short, with 13 bases between. The CDR3 totals 13 residues. The CDR3 bases are TGTGCCAGCAGCCCAAACCCGCGGAATGGCTACACCTTC. Translation: CASSPNPRNGYTF.

This clone appeared once. This chain connects TRBV11-2 to TRBJ1-3; D is ambiguous. In germline, CDR1 is SGHAT, CDR2 FQNNGV. Trimming stripped 0 bases from V and 0 bases from J, with 6 bases between. The CDR3 contains 15 residues. The CDR3, as DNA: TGTGCCAGCAGCTTAGACGACTACTCTGGAAACACCATATATTTT. Its protein is CASSLDDYSGNTIYF.

As regards this clone: The sample contains more than one DNA sequence encoding this CDR3. This sequence joins TRBV5-1 and TRBJ2-7; 14 nucleotides agree with TRBD2. V lost 4 bases and J lost 4; bases outside the gene matches: 4. In germline, CDR1 is SGHRS, CDR2 YFSETQ. This CDR3 is 15 amino acids long. The CDR3: CASSLGTSGSYEQYF. The CDR3 region has the DNA TGCGCCAGCAGCCTTGGGACTAGCGGGAGTTACGAGCAGTACTTC.

The chain recombines TRBV30 with TRBJ2-1; 9 positions agree with TRBD1. This CDR3 has 13 residues. V lost 1 base, J lost 11 bases, and 6 bases stayed unmatched. CDR1 GTSNPN and CDR2 SVGIG come from the germline V gene (reference sequence). CDR3 region: CAWSGGQGGKQFF. The CDR3 region has the DNA TGTGCCTGGAGTGGGGGACAGGGCGGGAAGCAGTTCTTC.

The CDR3 here is CASSRGTGWDNEQFF. The DNA of the CDR3 is TGCGCCAGCAGCCGCGGGACAGGATGGGACAATGAGCAGTTCTTC. This chain uses TRBV4-3 with TRBJ2-1; 8 nucleotides align to TRBD1. Germline assignment: CDR1 LGHNA and CDR2 YSLEER. The CDR3 length is 15 residues. V dropped 4 bases and J dropped 5; count of bases not matched to a gene: 7.

The chain employs TRBV24-1 and TRBJ2-5, with 10 bases lining up with TRBD1. V shed 5 bases and J 5 bases; nucleotides not matched to a gene: 4. Germline lookup yields CDR1 KGHDR and CDR2 SFDVKD. The CDR3 extends over 14 amino acids. CDR3 bases: TGTGCCACCAGTGCGACAGGGGGCACGGAGACCCAGTACTTC. Its protein is CATSATGGTETQYF.

This sequence joins TRBV30 and TRBJ2-2, with a tentative D call TRBD1 (6 bases). In germline, CDR1 is GTSNPN, CDR2 SVGIG (reference sequence). The germline V and J ends were trimmed by 4 bases and 7 bases, with 19 bases remaining between them. This CDR3 comprises 15 residues. CDR3 bases: TGTGCCTGGACCCCCTATGTGGGGGCCGGCGGGGAGCTGTTTTTT. Translating it yields CAWTPYVGAGGELFF.

The rearrangement joins TRBV5-8 to TRBJ1-5; D gene uncertain. Germline CDR1 reads SGHTS; CDR2 reads YDEGEE. With 2 bases removed from V and 5 bases from J, the gap between germline ends came to 8 bases. The CDR3 is made up of 13 amino acids. The CDR3 is CASSFLTDQPQHF. As DNA, the CDR3 is TGTGCCAGCAGCTTTTTGACTGATCAGCCCCAGCATTTT.

The chain carries TRBV4-3 and TRBJ1-2; no clear D gene. The CDR3 sequence is 14 residues long. Germline V gene data show CDR1 as LGHNA and CDR2 as YSLEER. With 0 bases removed from V and 5 bases from J, the gap between germline ends came to 10 bases. CDR3 bases: TGCGCCAGCAGCCAAGATGGCAGAGGATATGGCTACACCTTC. This gives the protein CASSQDGRGYGYTF.

The chain is built from TRBV19 and TRBJ1-1, with D perhaps matching TRBD1 (5 bases). The germline V and J ends were trimmed by 11 bases and 10 bases, with 20 bases remaining between them. The CDR3 spans 12 residues. The germline CDR1 and CDR2 sequences are LNHDA and SQIVND (reference sequence). The CDR3: CASVAGLARAFF. The DNA for the CDR3 is TGTGCCTCAGTTGCAGGGCTGGCAAGAGCTTTCTTT.

This sequence joins TRBV19 and TRBJ2-7; 7 nucleotides align to TRBD1. The CDR3 loop spans 12 amino acids. Germline assignment: CDR1 LNHDA and CDR2 SQIVND (reference sequence). The V and J ends lost 9 bases and 6 bases, in that order; junction bases with no gene match: 8. The chain's CDR3 is CARTGISREQYF. The DNA of the CDR3 is TGTGCCAGGACAGGGATATCACGCGAGCAGTACTTC.

This clone was counted between two and nine times. The chain uses TRBV2 and TRBJ2-2; the match to TRBD1 covers 11 bases. CDR1 and CDR2 from the germline V gene are SNHLY and FYNNEI. V dropped 5 bases and J dropped 7; count of bases not matched to a gene: 6. CDR3 length: 15 residues. CDR3: CASSQGQGVGGELFF. Here the CDR3 DNA reads TGTGCCAGCAGTCAGGGACAGGGGGTAGGCGGGGAGCTGTTTTTT.